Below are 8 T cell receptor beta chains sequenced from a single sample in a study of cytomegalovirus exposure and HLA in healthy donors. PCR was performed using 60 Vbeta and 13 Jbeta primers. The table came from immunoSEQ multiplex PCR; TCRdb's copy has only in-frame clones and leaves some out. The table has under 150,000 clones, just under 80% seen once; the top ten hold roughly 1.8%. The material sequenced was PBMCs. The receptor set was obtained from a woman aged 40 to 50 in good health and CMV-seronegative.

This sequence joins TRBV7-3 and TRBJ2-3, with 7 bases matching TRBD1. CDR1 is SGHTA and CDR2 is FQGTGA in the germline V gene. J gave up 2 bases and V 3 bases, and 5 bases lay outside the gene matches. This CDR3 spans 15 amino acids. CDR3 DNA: TGTGCCAGCAGCTTGGGACAGAAGACCACAGATACGCAGTATTTT. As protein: CASSLGQKTTDTQYF.

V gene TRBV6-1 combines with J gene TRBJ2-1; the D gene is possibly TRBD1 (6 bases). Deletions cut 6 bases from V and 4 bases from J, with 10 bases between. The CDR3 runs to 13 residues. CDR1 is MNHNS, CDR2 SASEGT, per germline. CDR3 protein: CASRDSRYNEQFF. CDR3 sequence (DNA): TGTGCCAGCAGGGACAGTCGGTACAATGAGCAGTTCTTC.

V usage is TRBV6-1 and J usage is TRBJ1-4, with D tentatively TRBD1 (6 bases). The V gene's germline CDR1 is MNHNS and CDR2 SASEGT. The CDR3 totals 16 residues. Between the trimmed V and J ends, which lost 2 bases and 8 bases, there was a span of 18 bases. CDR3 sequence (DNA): TGTGCCAGCAGTGAAAGGGATGACAGGTTCGGCGAAAAACTGTTTTTT. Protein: CASSERDDRFGEKLFF.

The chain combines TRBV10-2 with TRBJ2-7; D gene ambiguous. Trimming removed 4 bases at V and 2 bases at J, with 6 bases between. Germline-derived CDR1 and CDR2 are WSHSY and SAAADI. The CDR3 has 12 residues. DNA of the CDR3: TGCGCCAGCAGTGCTATCACCTACGAGCAGTACTTC. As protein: CASSAITYEQYF.

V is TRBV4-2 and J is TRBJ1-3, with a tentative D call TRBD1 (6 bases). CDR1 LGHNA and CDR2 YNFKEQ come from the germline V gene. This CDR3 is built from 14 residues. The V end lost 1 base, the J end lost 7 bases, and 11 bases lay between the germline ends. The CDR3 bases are TGTGCCAGCAGCCAAGGGACAGATTTGAACACCATATATTTT. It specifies CASSQGTDLNTIYF.

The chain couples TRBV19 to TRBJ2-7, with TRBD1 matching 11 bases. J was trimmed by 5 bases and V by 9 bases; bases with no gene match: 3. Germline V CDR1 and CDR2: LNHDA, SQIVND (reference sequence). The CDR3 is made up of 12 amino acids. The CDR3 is CASGQGANEQYF. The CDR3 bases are TGTGCCAGCGGACAGGGGGCGAACGAGCAGTACTTC. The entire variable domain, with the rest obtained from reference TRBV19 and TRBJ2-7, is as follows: DGGITQSPKYLFRKEGQNVTLSCEQNLNHDAMYWYRQDPGQGLRLIYYSQIVNDFQKGDIAEGYSVSREKKESFPLTVTSAQKNPTAFYLCASGQGANEQYFGPGTRLTVT.

CDR3 bases: TGTGCCAGCAGCCCACACCCGACAGTTAGTAATGGCTACACCTTC. Protein: CASSPHPTVSNGYTF. The chain couples TRBV11-2 to TRBJ1-2, with TRBD1 as a possible D gene (5 bases). The germline V and J ends were trimmed by 5 bases and 6 bases, with 19 bases remaining between them. The CDR3 contains 15 residues. Germline V gene sequence: CDR1 SGHAT, CDR2 FQNNGV. Full variable domain (outside the CDR3, taken from reference TRBV11-2 and TRBJ1-2): EAGVAQSPRYKIIEKRQSVAFWCNPISGHATLYWYQQILGQGPKLLIQFQNNGVVDDSQLPKDRFSAERLKGVDSTLKIQPAKLEDSAVYLCASSPHPTVSNGYTFGSGTRLTVV.

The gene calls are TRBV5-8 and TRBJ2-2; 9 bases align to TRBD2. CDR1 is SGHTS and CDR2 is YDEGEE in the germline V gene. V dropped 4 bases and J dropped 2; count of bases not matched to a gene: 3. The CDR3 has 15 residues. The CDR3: CASSPGTSNTGELFF. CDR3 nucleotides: TGTGCCAGCAGCCCCGGGACTAGCAACACCGGGGAGCTGTTTTTT.